This entry lists 3 T cell receptor beta chains sequenced from one sample in a study of control samples from healthy donors and cancer patients. Method: immunoSEQ multiplex PCR; TCRdb's copy keeps in-frame clones and lacks some. The sample holds roughly 90,000 clones; around 90% are singletons and the top ten take roughly a tenth. The specimen was PBMCs. Receptors were obtained from a woman aged 50 to 65 with colorectal cancer.

This clone was counted once. This sequence joins TRBV2 and TRBJ1-1, with 7 nucleotides matching TRBD1. The germline gives CDR1 SNHLY, CDR2 FYNNEI. V trimming: 7 bases; J trimming: 0 bases; junction bases outside the gene matches: 11. The CDR3 loop spans 16 amino acids. This CDR3 is CASKRQGLSLNTEAFF. The CDR3 nucleotides are TGTGCCAGCAAGAGACAGGGACTAAGCCTGAACACTGAAGCTTTCTTT.

The DNA for the CDR3 is TGTGCCAGCAGCCAAGGGACAGGGGGCGTGAATGAGCAGTTCTTC. The encoded protein is CASSQGTGGVNEQFF. This chain uses TRBV14 with TRBJ2-1, with 11 bases identical to TRBD1. CDR1 is SGHDN, CDR2 FVKESK, per germline. The CDR3 covers 15 residues. V dropped 1 base and J dropped 7; count of bases not matched to a gene: 3.

The chain carries TRBV7-2 and TRBJ2-3; no definite D call. CDR3 length: 13 residues. V lost 6 bases, J lost 3 bases, and 10 bases lay in between. CDR1 is SGHTA, CDR2 FQGNSA, per germline. The CDR3, as DNA: TGTGCCAGCAGTTCAAGGATGACAGATACGCAGTATTTT. It yields the protein CASSSRMTDTQYF.